This T cell receptor beta chain came from a study of T cells expressing NK-cell markers. Turning to the study itself: With respect to HCMV, most of the eight sequenced donors were seropositive, and one was seronegative.

With regard to this clonotype: Its antigen is not identified.

Germline lookup yields CDR1 SEHNR and CDR2 FQNEAQ (reference sequence). The CDR3 extends over 16 amino acids. General study results and limits: Top CD8+ clonotypes included the dominant CD3+CD56+NKG2C+ clonotypes in a handful of donors.

TCR beta cDNA was generated via 5'RACE template switching incorporating UMIs. TCRdb re-called the 5' RACE reads, yielding one record per CDR3 amino acid sequence without DNA. This sample's table reports 400,000 or so distinct CDR3 sequences. Sequenced: blood T cells: a sorted CD56 or NKG2C T cell subset, CD4+ or CD8+ T cells, or bulk PBMC T cells (not recorded which). The chain employs TRBV7-9 and TRBJ2-7; with no DNA, the TCRdb D assignment of TRBD1 cannot be verified. This receptor was obtained from a woman aged 50 to 60 in good health. The CDR3 spells CASSLAEGGYAYEQYF.